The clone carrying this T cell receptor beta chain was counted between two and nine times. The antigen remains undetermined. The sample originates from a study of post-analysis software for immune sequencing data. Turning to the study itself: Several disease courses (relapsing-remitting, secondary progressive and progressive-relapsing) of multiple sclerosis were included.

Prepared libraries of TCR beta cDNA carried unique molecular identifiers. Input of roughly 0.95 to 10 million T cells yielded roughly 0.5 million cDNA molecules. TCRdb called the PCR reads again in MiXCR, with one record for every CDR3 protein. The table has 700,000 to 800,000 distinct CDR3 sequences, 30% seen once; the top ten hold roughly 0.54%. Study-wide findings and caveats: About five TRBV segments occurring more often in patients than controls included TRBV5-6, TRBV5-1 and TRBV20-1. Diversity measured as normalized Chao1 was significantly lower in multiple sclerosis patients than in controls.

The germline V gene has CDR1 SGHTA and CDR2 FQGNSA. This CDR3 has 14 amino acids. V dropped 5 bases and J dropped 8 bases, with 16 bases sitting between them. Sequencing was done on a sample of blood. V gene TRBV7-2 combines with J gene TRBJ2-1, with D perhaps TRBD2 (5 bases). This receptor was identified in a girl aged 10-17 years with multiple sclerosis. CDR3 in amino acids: CASSPAPSTHEQFF. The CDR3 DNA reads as TGTGCCAGCAGCCCAGCTCCTAGCACGCATGAGCAGTTCTTC. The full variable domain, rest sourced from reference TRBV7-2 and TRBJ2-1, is GAGVSQSPSNKVTEKGKDVELRCDPISGHTALYWYRQSLGQGLEFLIYFQGNSAPDKSGLPSDRFSAERTGGSVSTLTIQRTQQEDSAVYLCASSPAPSTHEQFFGPGTRLTVL.